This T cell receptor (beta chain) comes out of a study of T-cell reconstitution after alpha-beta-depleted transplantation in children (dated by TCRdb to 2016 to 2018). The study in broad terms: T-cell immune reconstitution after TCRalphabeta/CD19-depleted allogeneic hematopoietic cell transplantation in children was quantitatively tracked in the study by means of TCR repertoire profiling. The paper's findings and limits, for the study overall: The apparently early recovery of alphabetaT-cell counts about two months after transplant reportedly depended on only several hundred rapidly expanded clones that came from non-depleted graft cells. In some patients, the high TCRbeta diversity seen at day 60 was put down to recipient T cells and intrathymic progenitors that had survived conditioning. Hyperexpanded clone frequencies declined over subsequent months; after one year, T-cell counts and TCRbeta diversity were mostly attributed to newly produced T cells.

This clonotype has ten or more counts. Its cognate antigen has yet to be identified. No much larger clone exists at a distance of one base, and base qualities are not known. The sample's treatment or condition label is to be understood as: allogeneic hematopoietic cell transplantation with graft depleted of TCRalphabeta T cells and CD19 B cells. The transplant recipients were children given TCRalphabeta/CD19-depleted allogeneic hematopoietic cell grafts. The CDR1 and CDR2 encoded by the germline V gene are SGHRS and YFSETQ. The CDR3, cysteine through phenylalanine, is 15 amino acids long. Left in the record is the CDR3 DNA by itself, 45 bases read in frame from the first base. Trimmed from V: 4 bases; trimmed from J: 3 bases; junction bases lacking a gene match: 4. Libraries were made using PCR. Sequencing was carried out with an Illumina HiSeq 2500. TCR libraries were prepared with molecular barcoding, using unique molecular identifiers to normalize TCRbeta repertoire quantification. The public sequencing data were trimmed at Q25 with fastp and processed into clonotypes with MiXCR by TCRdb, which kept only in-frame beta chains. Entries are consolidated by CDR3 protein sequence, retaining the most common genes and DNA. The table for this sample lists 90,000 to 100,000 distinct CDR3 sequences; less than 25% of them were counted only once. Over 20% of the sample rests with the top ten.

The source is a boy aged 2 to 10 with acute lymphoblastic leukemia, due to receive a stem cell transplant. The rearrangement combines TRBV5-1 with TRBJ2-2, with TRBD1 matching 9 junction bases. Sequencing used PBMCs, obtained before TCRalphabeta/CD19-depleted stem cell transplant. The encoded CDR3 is CASSRDRADTGELFF. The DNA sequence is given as TGCGCCAGCAGCCGGGACAGGGCCGACACCGGGGAGCTGTTTTTT.